The 22 T cell receptor beta chains listed next were all sequenced from one sample in a study of blood T cell repertoires in COVID-19. TCRdb's copy holds only in-frame clones and misses some; the assay was immunoSEQ multiplex PCR. Of 250,000 to 300,000 clones in the sample, about 91% were seen once. The sample consisted of peripheral blood. The source of these receptors is a woman aged 55-69 years with acute or convalescent COVID-19.

The V and J genes are TRBV18 and TRBJ2-1; no clear D. Germline CDR1 KGHSH, CDR2 LQKENI. V was shortened by 0 bases and J by 8 bases, with 8 bases between the two germline ends. This CDR3 has 13 amino acids. The CDR3 coding sequence is TGTGCCAGCTCACCACCGAGCAGGTATGAGCAGTTCTTC. The encoded protein is CASSPPSRYEQFF.

The chain is built from TRBV9 and TRBJ1-2; no firm D call. V lost 0 bases to trimming and J lost 4 bases, with 10 bases between them. Germline lookup yields CDR1 SGDLS and CDR2 YYNGEE. The CDR3 consists of 14 residues. CDR3 protein: CASSVAPGGYGYTF. The CDR3 DNA reads as TGTGCCAGCAGCGTAGCTCCAGGAGGCTATGGCTACACCTTC.

V gene TRBV11-2 combines with J gene TRBJ2-6; D gene ambiguous. V was cut by 8 bases and J by 0 bases, with 8 bases left in between. Germline CDR1 and CDR2: SGHAT and FQNNGV. There are 14 residues in the CDR3. The CDR3 is CASATSSGANVLTF. As DNA, the CDR3 is TGTGCCAGCGCAACGAGCTCTGGGGCCAACGTCCTGACTTTC. Using reference TRBV11-2 and TRBJ2-6 for the parts outside the CDR3, the full variable domain is EAGVAQSPRYKIIEKRQSVAFWCNPISGHATLYWYQQILGQGPKLLIQFQNNGVVDDSQLPKDRFSAERLKGVDSTLKIQPAKLEDSAVYLCASATSSGANVLTFGAGSRLTVL.

The table lists this clone with a few counts. The V call is TRBV7-2, the J call TRBJ2-7; 16 bases are a match to TRBD2. This CDR3 is 19 amino acids long. Germline V CDR1 and CDR2: SGHTA, FQGNSA. Losses at the gene ends were 0 bases for V and 1 base for J; bases not matched to a gene: 6. CDR3 coding DNA: TGTGCCAGCAGCTTAGCGGGACTAGCGGGGGGGGTTAGATCCTACGAGCAGTACTTC. This translates into CASSLAGLAGGVRSYEQYF. The full variable domain, completed using reference TRBV7-2 and TRBJ2-7, is GAGVSQSPSNKVTEKGKDVELRCDPISGHTALYWYRQSLGQGLEFLIYFQGNSAPDKSGLPSDRFSAERTGGSVSTLTIQRTQQEDSAVYLCASSLAGLAGGVRSYEQYFGPGTRLTVT.

The chain recombines TRBV19 with TRBJ1-1, with no clear D. Trimming shortened V by 2 bases and J by 5 bases, and 6 bases separated the two germline ends. The germline V gene has CDR1 LNHDA and CDR2 SQIVND (reference sequence). CDR3 size: 12 residues. The CDR3 coding sequence is TGTGCCAGTAGTATACCGAGGACTGAAGCTTTCTTT. Translating gives CASSIPRTEAFF.

The gene calls are TRBV7-2 and TRBJ1-3; 7 bases line up with TRBD1. V lost 5 bases and J lost 3; bases outside the gene matches: 4. CDR1 is SGHTA, CDR2 FQGNSA, per germline. CDR3 size: 14 residues. The DNA for the CDR3 is TGTGCCAGCAGCGCGACAGGGTATGGAAACACCATATATTTT. Residues: CASSATGYGNTIYF.

CDR3 DNA: TGTGCCAGCAGCCAGGCGACTGGAGAGACCCAGTACTTC. The encoded protein is CASSQATGETQYF. The genes are TRBV4-2 and TRBJ2-5, with unresolved D. Germline lookup yields CDR1 LGHNA and CDR2 YNFKEQ. The CDR3 runs to 13 residues. Trimming took off 3 bases at V and 4 bases at J, with 9 bases between the two ends.

In its sample, this clone was seen once. The rearrangement links TRBV5-1 to TRBJ1-1, with 8 bases lining up with TRBD1. CDR1 SGHRS and CDR2 YFSETQ come from the germline V gene. The length of the CDR3 is 12 residues. V trimming: 4 bases; J trimming: 7 bases; junction bases outside the gene matches: 3. CDR3 DNA sequence: TGCGCCAGCAGCCCTGGACAGGGTGAAGCTTTCTTT. Protein: CASSPGQGEAFF. The whole variable domain, filled in from reference TRBV5-1 and TRBJ1-1, reads KAGVTQTPRYLIKTRGQQVTLSCSPISGHRSVSWYQQTPGQGLQFLFEYFSETQRNKGNFPGRFSGRQFSNSRSEMNVSTLELGDSALYLCASSPGQGEAFFGQGTRLTVV.

The chain carries TRBV15 and TRBJ2-7; 8 bases agree with TRBD1. The CDR3 runs to 19 residues. V was pared by 0 bases and J by 2 bases, with 15 bases of the junction left unmatched. Germline V gene sequence: CDR1 LNHNV, CDR2 YYDKDF (reference sequence). CDR3 residues: CATSRDVGRGQGGAYEQYF. The CDR3 DNA reads TGTGCCACCAGCAGAGATGTGGGCAGGGGGCAAGGTGGGGCCTACGAGCAGTACTTC.

The chain uses TRBV6-5 and TRBJ1-2; tentative D call: TRBD1 (5 bases). This CDR3 is built from 13 residues. V was trimmed by 5 bases and J by 4 bases, leaving 11 bases between them. CDR1 MNHEY and CDR2 SVGAGI come from the germline V gene. The CDR3 sequence: CASSRQPPYGYTF. As DNA, the CDR3 is TGTGCCAGCAGTCGACAGCCCCCCTATGGCTACACCTTC.

The chain joins TRBV19 to TRBJ2-1, with unresolved D. Germline lookup yields CDR1 LNHDA and CDR2 SQIVND (reference sequence). The CDR3 extends over 14 amino acids. The V end lost 7 bases, the J end lost 2 bases, and 12 bases lay between the germline ends. For the CDR3, the DNA is TGTGCCAGTACCCCCCGAACAGCCTACAATGAGCAGTTCTTC. Protein product: CASTPRTAYNEQFF.

The chain joins TRBV2 to TRBJ2-1, with TRBD2 matching 7 bases. From germline, CDR1 is SNHLY and CDR2 FYNNEI. This CDR3 contains 15 residues. Losses at the gene ends were 5 bases for V and 6 bases for J; bases not matched to a gene: 10. CDR3 nucleotides: TGTGCCAGCAGTATACAAAAACTAGCGAGCAATGAGCAGTTCTTC. Protein: CASSIQKLASNEQFF.

The chain employs TRBV7-6 and TRBJ1-5; 8 nucleotides agree with TRBD1. This CDR3 comprises 15 residues. Germline CDR1 reads SGHVS; CDR2 reads FNYEAQ. Unmatched junction bases numbered 7, after V lost 2 bases and J lost 7 bases. The CDR3 loop is CASSLNRGMGQPQHF. The CDR3 DNA reads TGTGCCAGCAGCTTAAACAGGGGGATGGGGCAGCCCCAGCATTTT. The variable domain in full, completed from reference TRBV7-6 and TRBJ1-5, reads GAGVSQSPRYKVTKRGQDVALRCDPISGHVSLYWYRQALGQGPEFLTYFNYEAQQDKSGLPNDRFSAERPEGSISTLTIQRTEQRDSAMYRCASSLNRGMGQPQHFGDGTRLSIL.

This chain joins TRBV18 and TRBJ1-1; D ambiguous. This CDR3 comprises 15 residues. V lost 6 bases to trimming and J lost 1 base, with 15 bases between them. Germline loops: CDR1 KGHSH, CDR2 LQKENI. CDR3 coding DNA: TGTGCCAGCTCCCTCTTGGAGAGCGAGAACACTGAAGCTTTCTTT. Protein: CASSLLESENTEAFF. The whole variable domain, remainder taken from reference TRBV18 and TRBJ1-1, is NAGVMQNPRHLVRRRGQEARLRCSPMKGHSHVYWYRQLPEEGLKFMVYLQKENIIDESGMPKERFSAEFPKEGPSILRIQQVVRGDSAAYFCASSLLESENTEAFFGQGTRLTVV.

The gene calls are TRBV4-2 and TRBJ1-2; D is undetermined. V shed 1 base and J shed 3 bases, with 12 bases lying between them. This CDR3 has 15 residues. Germline V gene data show CDR1 as LGHNA and CDR2 as YNFKEQ. The CDR3 loop reads CASSQGIDKDYGYTF. CDR3 DNA sequence: TGTGCCAGCAGCCAAGGGATAGACAAGGACTATGGCTACACCTTC.

The rearrangement uses TRBV2 and TRBJ1-5, with TRBD1 as a possible D gene (6 bases). Germline values: CDR1 SNHLY, CDR2 FYNNEI. This CDR3 contains 14 residues. V was clipped by 4 bases and J by 6 bases, with 13 bases between them. The CDR3 bases are TGTGCCAGCAGTGGTGGGGGCGCGAGTCAGCCCCAGCATTTT. This gives the protein CASSGGGASQPQHF.

The rearrangement links TRBV18 to TRBJ2-7; the match to TRBD1 covers 10 bases. CDR3 length: 14 residues. Per germline, CDR1 KGHSH and CDR2 LQKENI. J gave up 6 bases and V 3 bases, and 5 bases lay outside the gene matches. The CDR3 protein is CASSPRDRGFEQYF. CDR3 sequence (DNA): TGTGCCAGCTCACCCCGGGACAGGGGTTTCGAGCAGTACTTC. The complete variable domain, with remaining parts taken from reference TRBV18 and TRBJ2-7, reads NAGVMQNPRHLVRRRGQEARLRCSPMKGHSHVYWYRQLPEEGLKFMVYLQKENIIDESGMPKERFSAEFPKEGPSILRIQQVVRGDSAAYFCASSPRDRGFEQYFGPGTRLTVT.

The J gene is TRBJ2-4, the V gene TRBV4-1; D is perhaps TRBD2 (5 bases). V shed 3 bases and J shed 0 bases, with 15 bases lying between them. CDR3 length equals 17 residues. Germline CDR1 MGHRA, CDR2 YSYEKL. The chain's CDR3 is CASSHGVHREAKNIQYF. As DNA, the CDR3 is TGCGCCAGCAGCCACGGGGTGCACCGGGAAGCCAAAAACATTCAGTACTTC.

This clone occurred once. The rearrangement links TRBV28 to TRBJ1-5, with 9 positions matching TRBD1. Germline V CDR1 and CDR2: MDHEN, SYDVKM. This CDR3 has 16 residues. Trimming cost V 6 bases and J 5 bases; bases outside gene matches: 11. The CDR3 loop is CASRQTGGAQHQPQHF. Here the CDR3 DNA reads TGTGCCAGCAGGCAAACAGGGGGCGCTCAGCATCAGCCCCAGCATTTT.

The chain uses TRBV3-1 (or the pseudogene TRBV3-2) and TRBJ2-5, with 8 bases that match TRBD2. V was clipped by 4 bases and J by 5 bases; unmatched bases: 6. Germline V gene data show CDR1 as LGHDT and CDR2 as YNNKEL (reference sequence). The CDR3 runs 14 residues. CDR3 bases: TGTGCCAGCAGCCGTGTAAGCGGGGGCGAGACCCAGTACTTC. It encodes CASSRVSGGETQYF.

The CDR3 DNA reads as TGTGCCAGCAGCTTTGGGGGAGGGGATAGTCAGCCCCAGCATTTT. Its protein product is CASSFGGGDSQPQHF. The chain couples TRBV5-4 to TRBJ1-5, with D possibly TRBD1 on 5 matching bases. This CDR3 spans 15 amino acids. Germline loops: CDR1 SGHNT, CDR2 YYREEE (reference sequence). The V and J ends lost 2 bases and 6 bases respectively, with 15 bases between them.

This clone was seen once. The rearrangement links TRBV5-1 to TRBJ1-3; no clear D gene. Germline CDR1 SGHRS, CDR2 YFSETQ. The CDR3 contains 15 residues. V lost 4 bases to trimming and J lost 1 base, with 12 bases between them. The CDR3 spells CASSPTPSSGNTIYF. The CDR3 DNA reads TGCGCCAGCAGCCCCACCCCGAGTTCTGGAAACACCATATATTTT.